This TCR beta chain was found in a study of shared clonotypes between healthy human individuals. V lost 5 bases, J lost 9 bases, and 13 bases lay in between. The CDR3 contains 12 residues. Germline V gene lookup returns CDR1 SNHLY and CDR2 FYNNEI. Each PCR replicate from the sorted subsets contained about 200 ng DNA, which is about 31,000 T cell genomes. Clones were sequenced by immunoSEQ multiplex PCR, and TCRdb holds only the in-frame ones, with some missing. The repertoire holds some 2.1 million clones, 85% to 95% seen once, with approximately 0.13% in the top ten. General study results and limits: Shared clonotypes: approximately 4.5% naive CD4, about 3.5% naive CD8, 2.3% memory CD4, 0.35% to 0.5% memory CD8.

With regard to this clone: As yet, its antigen is unknown.

The source is a man aged 18-30 years in good health. The rearrangement joins TRBV2 to TRBJ2-5, with D possibly TRBD2 on 5 matching bases. Sequencing was carried out using naive CD4+ T cells sorted from blood. Subset reported: CD45RA+ positively selected. CDR3 sequence (DNA): TGTGCCAGCAGTTGGTTATACGGGGCCCAGTACTTC. It translates to CASSWLYGAQYF.